This T cell receptor beta chain was captured by sequencing in a study of identifying expanded T cells in peripheral blood. The study's findings and limits: Approximately two-week clone count variance significantly increased as total template count grew. Technical replicates showed about 1.2 changed clones; two weeks about 16; four weeks 19.

CDR1 is SGHKS and CDR2 is YYEKEE in the germline V gene (reference sequence). Trimming removed 6 bases at V and 3 bases at J, with 18 bases between. CDR3 length: 15 residues. Using immunoSEQ multiplex PCR, the repertoire was profiled, and TCRdb retains in-frame clones only, with some absent. Of more than 65,000 clones listed, 89% were seen once; the top ten hold 2.8%. Collection occurred without any documented infections or immune events in donors. In regard to this clone: The antigen is unknown.

Sequenced sample: blood. The J gene is TRBJ1-2, the V gene TRBV5-5; D gene uncertain. This TCR was recovered from a person aged 18 to 75 in good health. The CDR3: CASTRSHGGDYGYTF. CDR3 DNA: TGTGCCAGCACCCGCTCCCACGGCGGGGACTATGGCTACACCTTC.